Each of the 10 T cell receptor beta chains below was sequenced from the same sample in a study of CD8 T cells in Susac syndrome. Reverse transcription of about 0.45 to 1 ug RNA was carried out with random hexamers. TCRdb reprocessed the immunoSEQ multiplex PCR reads via MiXCR and lists one record per CDR3 protein. The profile shows approximately 25,000 distinct CDR3 sequences, around 93% of them singletons. Sequencing input: CD8+ T cells from PBMCs. These receptors came from a human donor with Susac syndrome.

The V gene is TRBV7-9, the J gene TRBJ1-5; D is perhaps TRBD1 (5 bases). The CDR3 contains 16 residues. V was cut by 0 bases and J by 5 bases, with 14 bases left in between. Germline CDR1 reads SEHNR; CDR2 reads FQNEAQ (reference sequence). The DNA for the CDR3 is TGTGCCAGCAGCTTAGCGACCGGGGGTCGGGATCAGCCCCAGCATTTT. This sequence encodes CASSLATGGRDQPQHF.

This chain joins TRBV12-3 or TRBV12-4 and TRBJ2-7; no reliable D call. CDR3 length: 12 residues. Trimming removed 1 base from V and 5 bases from J, with 6 bases in between. The CDR3 sequence: CASSLVLDEQYF. CDR3 DNA sequence: TGTGCCAGCAGTTTAGTCCTCGACGAGCAGTACTTC.

This chain uses TRBV7-8 with TRBJ1-1; D is uncertain. The germline gives CDR1 SGHVS, CDR2 FQNEAQ. The CDR3 runs 15 residues. Trimming removed 5 bases from V and 4 bases from J, with 17 bases in between. Here the CDR3 reads CASSGWSRERTEAFF. The CDR3 DNA reads as TGTGCCAGCAGCGGATGGTCTAGGGAACGCACTGAAGCTTTCTTT.

The rearrangement joins TRBV28 to TRBJ2-7; D may be TRBD1 (6 bases). Between the trimmed V and J ends, which lost 10 bases and 4 bases, there was a span of 17 bases. The CDR3 is 13 amino acids. The germline CDR1 and CDR2 sequences are MDHEN and SYDVKM. The CDR3 region has the DNA TGTGCCACCCTTGACAGGTGGGGTTACGAGCAGTACTTC. It specifies CATLDRWGYEQYF.

The chain is built from TRBV20-1 and TRBJ2-3; no reliable D call. V dropped 3 bases and J dropped 0 bases, with 10 bases sitting between them. This CDR3 comprises 14 residues. Germline CDR1 is DFQATT and CDR2 is SNEGSKA (reference sequence). The CDR3 DNA sequence: TGCAGTGCTAGGTTCCTCCCTAGCACAGATACGCAGTATTTT. This sequence encodes CSARFLPSTDTQYF.

The chain combines TRBV4-2 with TRBJ1-3; D is unclear. The V gene's germline CDR1 is LGHNA and CDR2 YNFKEQ. The V gene lost 1 base and the J gene lost 0 bases, with 13 bases spanning the gap. The CDR3 has 17 amino acids. CDR3 loop: CASSQGQPEPSGNTIYF. Written as DNA, the CDR3 is TGTGCCAGCAGCCAAGGGCAGCCAGAACCCTCTGGAAACACCATATATTTT.

V usage is TRBV24-1 and J usage is TRBJ1-2; D is perhaps TRBD1 (5 bases). Germline V gives CDR1 KGHDR, CDR2 SFDVKD. This CDR3 spans 13 amino acids. Trimming left V 7 bases short and J 4 bases short, with 12 bases between. The CDR3, as DNA: TGTGCCACCAGCATGGGGGAAGGCTATGGCTACACCTTC. Residues: CATSMGEGYGYTF.

The chain links TRBV7-9 to TRBJ2-4, with a possible D match to TRBD1 (6 bases). CDR3 length: 15 residues. Germline CDR1 and CDR2: SEHNR and FQNEAQ (reference sequence). With 1 base removed from V and 0 bases from J, the gap between germline ends came to 7 bases. CDR3 DNA: TGTGCCAGCAGCTTAGGGACAGTAGCCAAAAACATTCAGTACTTC. Translating gives CASSLGTVAKNIQYF.

V usage is TRBV15 and J usage is TRBJ2-7; D remains ambiguous. The CDR3 extends over 13 amino acids. CDR1 LNHNV and CDR2 YYDKDF come from the germline V gene (reference sequence). The ends were cut back, 1 base at V and 1 base at J, with 5 bases in the middle. CDR3 sequence reads: CATSRASSYEQYF. As DNA, the CDR3 is TGTGCCACCAGCAGAGCCAGTTCCTACGAGCAGTACTTC. Drawing the rest from reference TRBV15 and TRBJ2-7, the complete variable domain is DAMVIQNPRYQVTQFGKPVTLSCSQTLNHNVMYWYQQKSSQAPKLLFHYYDKDFNNEADTPDNFQSRRPNTSFCFLDIRSPGLGDTAMYLCATSRASSYEQYFGPGTRLTVT.

The CDR3 reads CAISEPSSNSPLHF. In nucleotides, the CDR3 is TGTGCCATCAGTGAGCCCAGCTCCAATTCACCCCTCCACTTT. The chain employs TRBV10-3 and TRBJ1-6; D uncertain. The CDR3 loop spans 14 amino acids. Germline V gene sequence: CDR1 ENHRY, CDR2 SYGVKD. The V end was cut by 2 bases, the J end by 7 bases, with 9 bases between.